This T cell receptor beta chain comes out of a study of cytomegalovirus exposure and HLA in healthy donors. PCR employed 60 Vbeta and 13 Jbeta primers. Sequenced by immunoSEQ multiplex PCR; TCRdb stores in-frame clones only, minus some. The sample contains over 80,000 clones, about four fifths of which appear only once. The CDR3 length is 15 residues. From germline, CDR1 is ENHRY and CDR2 SYGVKD. J was trimmed by 0 bases and V by 6 bases; bases with no gene match: 6. For this clone: Its specificity is not known.

Study findings and constraints: Some V segments (TRBV6-2 and TRBV6-3 among them) were excluded as indistinguishable. Sequencing likely caused a cluster of highly shared sequence variants.

Sequenced sample: PBMCs. This receptor was obtained from a man younger than 45 in good health and CMV-seropositive. The rearrangement joins TRBV10-3 to TRBJ2-7, with 9 bases aligning to TRBD1. The CDR3 spells CAIRKQGASSYEQYF. The CDR3 DNA follows: TGTGCCATCAGAAAACAGGGGGCTAGCTCCTACGAGCAGTACTTC.